This TCR beta chain was identified in a study of OX40 agonist ivuxolimab in advanced cancers. As for the study more broadly: Ivuxolimab was an agonistic, fully human IgG2 monoclonal antibody directed against OX40 (CD134), a costimulatory receptor. Intravenous ivuxolimab was administered to patients every 2 weeks at six dose levels: 0.01, 0.1, 0.3, 1.5, 3 and 10 mg/kg. Among the 50 to 55 dose-escalation patients, about 19 had hepatocellular carcinoma, 15 or so melanoma, 9 renal cell carcinoma and 9 head and neck cancer. In the dose-escalation cohort, 82.7% of patients were male, and the mean age was about 55 years, with a range of roughly 23 to 85. Patients were allowed to have had prior anti-PD-1, anti-PD-L1 or anti-CTLA-4 therapy, and 40% of the dose-escalation patients had previously received checkpoint inhibitors. Three dose-escalation patients achieved partial responses, one with hepatocellular carcinoma and two with cutaneous melanoma. The purpose of peripheral TCRbeta sequencing was to test whether ivuxolimab changed TCR sequence diversity and led to clonal T-cell expansion. The paper reports the monotherapy dose-escalation portion (N of about 54 patients) of the phase I ivuxolimab trial.

General conclusions and limits of the study: After ivuxolimab, more expanded clones were found on average in CD8+ T cells than in CD4+ T cells. Low levels of normalized T-cell clonal expansion were also seen in some patients who did not respond. The antigen specificity of the peripheral T cells that underwent clonal expansion was not determined. At doses of 0.1 to 3.0 mg/kg, clonal expansion of both CD4+ and CD8+ T cells in blood was seen between baseline and week 6. Partial responders in the 0.1-3.0 mg/kg groups had among the lowest normalized peripheral clonal expansion, especially among CD8+ T cells.

Genomic DNA was extracted from sorted cells for sequencing of the TCRbeta CDR3 region. The immunoSEQ Assay was used for sequencing of TCRbeta CDR3 regions. Entries here come from immuneACCESS through TCRdb and include only in-frame sequences with V and J called. Some clones fail to appear in such tables; in the studies checked, an unresolved V gene covers under half of the shortfall, and the cause of the remainder is unknown. For this sample the table gives around 25,000 clones, of which roughly 85% were detected only once. Jointly, the top ten make up around 17% of the sample. As for this clone: It lacks a known antigen. Base qualities were left out, and no much larger clone turns up one base away.

Patients with a history of autoimmune disease or receiving systemic immunosuppression were excluded from the trial. Peripheral blood for TCR sequencing was collected from all dose cohorts at baseline, on cycle 4 day 1, and on cycle 7 day 1. Samples were obtained from an open-label, multicenter, first-in-human phase I dose-escalation trial of ivuxolimab. Adults with locally advanced or metastatic melanoma, renal cell, hepatocellular, or head and neck squamous cell carcinoma were enrolled in the trial. CD4+ and CD8+ T cells were sorted separately from peripheral blood before TCR sequencing. V and J lose 4 bases and 2 bases, and a span of 14 bases separates them. In the germline V gene, CDR1 corresponds to SGDLS and CDR2 to YYNGEE. From the cysteine through the phenylalanine, the CDR3 covers 15 amino acids. The read is trimmed to its CDR3 DNA, 45 bases read in frame from base 1.

The TCR comes from an adult with an advanced solid tumor such as melanoma, head and neck, liver or kidney cancer. In this chain, TRBV9 is recombined with TRBJ2-3, with the identity of the D gene unclear. Source: CD4+ or CD8+ T cells sorted from blood, taken in a trial of the OX40 agonist ivuxolimab. The base sequence is TGTGCCAGCAGCTCTCGGGCCCAGTCCACAGATACGCAGTATTTT. Translation gives CASSSRAQSTDTQYF.